These T cell receptor beta chains were read from a single sample in a study of shared clonotypes between healthy human individuals. Assay: immunoSEQ multiplex PCR; the TCRdb copy retains only in-frame clones and omits some. The data contain fewer than 500,000 clones, about 75% of them singletons. Sample: PBMCs. Receptors were obtained from a woman between 40 and 55 years old in good health. Some clones in this sample may be carry-over from other donors' samples. CDR3s include the opening cysteine and the closing phenylalanine or tryptophan. Fields, in order: J gene, clone size, V gene, D gene, CDR3 DNA, CDR3 protein. D genes are given only for firm matches. The size entry is marked missing in some rows and otherwise reads once, few, many or a size class.

>TRBJ2-2|.|TRBV7-3|.
TGTGCCAGCAGCCAACTAGAAGCCGGGGAGCTGTTTTTT
CASSQLEAGELFF
>TRBJ1-1|.|TRBV30|TRBD1
TGTGCCTGGAGTAAGAGGAAATTGACAGGGGTAAACACTGAAGCTTTCTTT
CAWSKRKLTGVNTEAFF
>TRBJ2-2|.|TRBV7-2|.
TGTGCCAGCAGCCCCATGATCATTTTCCAGGGTAGCGGGGAGCTGTTTTTT
CASSPMIIFQGSGELFF
>TRBJ2-7|.|TRBV5-6|.
TGTGCCAGCAGCTTGAGGTTGTCGACCTACGAGCAGTACTTC
CASSLRLSTYEQYF
>TRBJ2-7|.|TRBV7-9|.
TGTGCCAGCAGCTCATTTACTAGCCTCTCCTACGAGCAGTACTTC
CASSSFTSLSYEQYF
>TRBJ2-1|.|TRBV19|.
TGTGCCAGTAGTATCCAGGGCAGCTCCTACAATGAGCAGTTCTTC
CASSIQGSSYNEQFF
>TRBJ2-7|.|TRBV20-1|.
TGCAGTGTTGGAGAGGTCGAGCAGTACTTC
CSVGEVEQYF
>TRBJ2-7|.|TRBV18|.
TGTGCCAGCTCACCAACCCACAGTAGGTACGAGCAGTACTTC
CASSPTHSRYEQYF
>TRBJ2-1|.|TRBV6-1|.
TGTGCCAGCAGTGAACCGGGGTACAATGAGCAGTTCTTC
CASSEPGYNEQFF
>TRBJ2-4|.|TRBV18|.
TGTGCCAGCTCACCGGCGGGGTTTGTCAAAAACATTCAGTACTTC
CASSPAGFVKNIQYF
>TRBJ2-4|many|TRBV4-3|.
TGCGCCAGCAGCCAAGATACTAGTAGAAACATTCAGTACTTC
CASSQDTSRNIQYF
>TRBJ2-2|.|TRBV19|TRBD2
TGTGCCAGTAGTTTCCCGCGGCGAGCGGGAGTAGGTACCGGGGAGCTGTTTTTT
CASSFPRRAGVGTGELFF
>TRBJ1-2|.|TRBV4-2|.
TGTGCCAGCAGCCAAGTCAGGGGTGATGGCTACACCTTC
CASSQVRGDGYTF
>TRBJ2-2|.|TRBV5-5|.
TGTGCCAGCAGCCCGGGTCCCGAAGGCGTTCCCGGGGAGCTGTTTTTT
CASSPGPEGVPGELFF
>TRBJ2-5|once|TRBV5-5|.
TGTGCCAGCAGCCTGGGGGCCGGGACCTCCCAAGAGACCCAGTACTTC
CASSLGAGTSQETQYF
>TRBJ2-7|.|TRBV29-1|TRBD1
TGCAGCGCTGCCTCGGGACAGGGCTACGAGCAGTACTTC
CSAASGQGYEQYF
>TRBJ2-3|.|TRBV18|.
TGTGCCAGCTCACCAAACGTTGGCACAGATACGCAGTATTTT
CASSPNVGTDTQYF
>TRBJ1-1|.|TRBV2|.
TGTGCCAGCAGAACTGGACGGGCAAACACTGAAGCTTTCTTT
CASRTGRANTEAFF
>TRBJ1-1|once|TRBV30|TRBD1
TGTGCCTGGAGTGACCCAGGACAGGGGAAGGGAATGAACACTGAAGCTTTCTTT
CAWSDPGQGKGMNTEAFF
>TRBJ2-1|.|TRBV29-1|.
TGCAGCGCTGGGAGAGGCAGGGGAAATGAGCAGTTCTTC
CSAGRGRGNEQFF
>TRBJ1-5|.|TRBV11-2|TRBD1
TGTGCCAGCAGCCAAGATGAGGGGGCTCATCAGCCCCAGCATTTT
CASSQDEGAHQPQHF
>TRBJ2-3|.|TRBV28|TRBD1
TGTGCCAGCAGTCCCGGACAGGGGAGGTTGGGCACAGATACGCAGTATTTT
CASSPGQGRLGTDTQYF
>TRBJ1-2|few|TRBV2|.
TGTGCCAGCAGTGAAGGGCCGGCGACAGCTAACTATGGCTACACCTTC
CASSEGPATANYGYTF
>TRBJ1-4|.|TRBV7-2|.
TGTGCCAGCAGCTTAGGCGGGGTCACTAATGAAAAACTGTTTTTT
CASSLGGVTNEKLFF
>TRBJ1-1|.|TRBV5-5|TRBD1
TGTGCCAGCAGCCCGGACAGGGAGGCCTTGAACACTGAAGCTTTCTTT
CASSPDREALNTEAFF
>TRBJ2-1|.|TRBV5-1|TRBD2
TGCGCCAGCAGCTCCGTTAGCGGGAGAGGTGAGCAGTTCTTC
CASSSVSGRGEQFF
>TRBJ2-1|.|TRBV7-9|TRBD2
TGTGCCAGCAGCTTAACCACCTGGACTAGCGGGAGCTCCTACAATGAGCAGTTCTTC
CASSLTTWTSGSSYNEQFF
>TRBJ2-7|.|TRBV4-2|TRBD2
TGTGCCAGCAGCCTTGCCGGGGGGAAGGGCGAGCAGTACTTC
CASSLAGGKGEQYF
>TRBJ2-1|.|TRBV6-4|.
TGTGCCAGCAGTGCCGCGGGCGGGGACTACAATGAGCAGTTCTTC
CASSAAGGDYNEQFF
>TRBJ2-5|.|TRBV18|.
TGTGCCAGCTCACCAAGCGGAAGAGAAGAGACCCAGTACTTC
CASSPSGREETQYF
>TRBJ2-4|.|TRBV14|TRBD1
TGTGCCAGCAGCCCCCATAGGGACAGGGGGATTCAGTACTTC
CASSPHRDRGIQYF
>TRBJ2-7|.|TRBV7-9|.
TGTGCCAGCAGCTCCGGTGGGTCCGAGCAGTACTTC
CASSSGGSEQYF
>TRBJ2-1|.|TRBV5-6|TRBD2
TGTGCCAGCAGCCCACTAGCGGGAGCTGGAAATGAGCAGTTCTTC
CASSPLAGAGNEQFF
>TRBJ2-7|.|TRBV28|TRBD2
TGTGCCAGCAGTCCCGGAGGGGCGGGAGTTTACGAGCAGTACTTC
CASSPGGAGVYEQYF
>TRBJ2-7|.|TRBV30|TRBD2
TGTGCCTGGACCGCAAGCGGGAGGGGTTCCTACGAGCAGTACTTC
CAWTASGRGSYEQYF
>TRBJ2-1|.|TRBV28|TRBD2
TGTGCCAGCAATAAGCTAGCGGGAGGCTACAATGAGCAGTTCTTC
CASNKLAGGYNEQFF
>TRBJ2-4|.|TRBV28|TRBD1
TGTGCCAGCAGTCGAACAGGGGGCGCCTCCAAAAACATTCAGTACTTC
CASSRTGGASKNIQYF
>TRBJ2-5|.|TRBV5-4|TRBD2
TGTGCCAGCAGCGCGGGGGGGAACAGACGACAAGAGACCCAGTACTTC
CASSAGGNRRQETQYF
>TRBJ2-4|.|TRBV7-9|.
TGTGCCAGCAGCCTCCAAGAGGCCAAAAACATTCAGTACTTC
CASSLQEAKNIQYF
>TRBJ2-1|few|TRBV11-3|.
TGTGCCAGCAGCTTAGGGGTACGTAACAGTGAGCAGTTCTTC
CASSLGVRNSEQFF
>TRBJ2-7|once|TRBV4-1|TRBD2
TGCGCCAGCAGCGCAAAACCTAGCGGGGGATCCTACGAGCAGTACTTC
CASSAKPSGGSYEQYF
>TRBJ2-2|.|TRBV9|.
TGTGCCAGCAGCGTAGGTAGGGGACAAGATTACACCGGGGAGCTGTTTTTT
CASSVGRGQDYTGELFF
>TRBJ2-7|.|TRBV30|.
TGTGCCTGGAGGCCCGATCGGGGGTACGAGCAGTACTTC
CAWRPDRGYEQYF
>TRBJ2-2|.|TRBV4-1|.
TGCGCCAGCAGCGAAGAGCCACATCGGGCCGGGGAGCTGTTTTTT
CASSEEPHRAGELFF
>TRBJ1-6|once|TRBV6-4|TRBD1
TGTGCCAGCAGTGACTCGACAGGGGGCAATTCACCCCTCCACTTT
CASSDSTGGNSPLHF
>TRBJ2-5|.|TRBV7-9|TRBD1
TGTGCCAGCAGCTTAGACCTCGGGACAGAAGAGACCCAGTACTTC
CASSLDLGTEETQYF
>TRBJ2-7|.|TRBV28|.
TGTGCCAGCAGGGCGACGGTCACTTCCTACGAGCAGTACTTC
CASRATVTSYEQYF
>TRBJ2-3|.|TRBV25-1|TRBD2
TGTGCCAGCACCGGGACTAGCGGGAGGGCCCGCACAGATACGCAGTATTTT
CASTGTSGRARTDTQYF
>TRBJ2-7|.|TRBV15|.
TGTGCCACCAGCAGAGATCGAGTCAGTCGCTCCTACGAGCAGTACTTC
CATSRDRVSRSYEQYF